A single sample gave rise to the 13 T cell receptor beta chains below, sequenced in a study of T-cell memory formation after mild COVID-19 (dated by TCRdb to the early 2020s). Library prep was done by 5' RACE. The instrument was an Illumina NovaSeq 6000. TCRdb trimmed the raw reads at Q25, called clones with MiXCR and kept productive beta chains. Every CDR3 protein is listed once, alongside the most common genes and DNA of its rows. The sample table shows tens of thousands of distinct CDR3 sequences, and around 6.8% are seen once. The ten largest clones take up over 12% of the sample. Material for sequencing was PBMCs or a T cell subset sorted from them (not recorded which). The receptors here all came from an adult woman who had mild COVID-19 (a few samples of this study predate the infection). The sample titles of this study are shuffled in the database, so cell type and time point are left out; the donor was told from shared clones.

This clonotype occurred many times. V is TRBV24-1 and J is TRBJ1-1; 9 positions agree with TRBD1. CDR3 length: 15 residues. Trimming removed 4 bases from V and 5 bases from J; junction bases left unmatched: 7. Germline V gene lookup returns CDR1 KGHDR and CDR2 SFDVKD. The CDR3 sequence: CATSDRGQGYTEAFF. CDR3 coding DNA: TGTGCCACCAGTGACCGGGGACAGGGTTATACTGAAGCTTTCTTT.

Ten or more counts support this clonotype. The rearrangement uses TRBV5-1 and TRBJ2-5; TRBD2 might be the D (6 bases). The CDR3 has 15 amino acids. V was pared by 4 bases and J by 6 bases, with 19 bases between. Germline lookup yields CDR1 SGHRS and CDR2 YFSETQ. As DNA, the CDR3 is TGCGCCAGCAGCGAAATTCCGGGAGAGGGAAAGACCCAGTACTTC. Translating it yields CASSEIPGEGKTQYF.

This clonotype was recorded many times. This sequence joins TRBV11-2 and TRBJ2-3; D remains ambiguous. This CDR3 contains 13 residues. V dropped 2 bases and J dropped 5 bases, with 8 bases sitting between them. Germline values: CDR1 SGHAT, CDR2 FQNNGV. CDR3 in DNA: TGTGCCAGCAGCTTATATCAGCAAGATACGCAGTATTTT. This translates into CASSLYQQDTQYF.

This clonotype was counted a few times. The chain has TRBV6-5 and TRBJ2-7; 11 bases map to TRBD2. J lost 6 bases, V lost 6 bases, and 10 bases had no gene match. The germline gives CDR1 MNHEY, CDR2 SVGAGI. The CDR3 extends over 15 amino acids. As DNA, the CDR3 is TGTGCCAGCAGGGCGACGACTAGCGGGAAACGCGAGCAGTACTTC. This sequence encodes CASRATTSGKREQYF.

This clonotype was seen ten or more times. The chain couples TRBV7-6 to TRBJ1-4, with TRBD1 matching over 9 bases. J lost 7 bases, V lost 1 base, and 7 bases had no gene match. This CDR3 has 16 residues. Germline assignment: CDR1 SGHVS and CDR2 FNYEAQ. CDR3 in amino acids: CASSLGVQGAREKLFF. The DNA for the CDR3 is TGTGCCAGCAGCTTAGGGGTACAGGGGGCGCGTGAAAAACTGTTTTTT.

V is TRBV7-2 and J is TRBJ1-1, with a tentative D call TRBD1 (6 bases). Germline loops: CDR1 SGHTA, CDR2 FQGNSA. Trimming stripped 7 bases from V and 4 bases from J, with 19 bases between. The CDR3 sequence is 15 residues long. CDR3 loop: CASTLRGGAVTEAFF. CDR3 bases: TGTGCCAGCACTCTAAGGGGGGGGGCGGTCACTGAAGCTTTCTTT.

There are many counts of this clonotype. The chain joins TRBV20-1 to TRBJ1-4; TRBD1 is a possible D gene (6 bases). The CDR3 covers 14 residues. The V end lost 5 bases, the J end lost 7 bases, and 17 bases lay between the germline ends. Germline loops: CDR1 DFQATT, CDR2 SNEGSKA (reference sequence). This CDR3 is CSAANRARGEKLFF. CDR3 bases: TGCAGTGCTGCGAACAGGGCTCGGGGTGAAAAACTGTTTTTT.

This clonotype was counted ten times or more. The junction differs from germline at one of its ends, possibly a read error. This chain links TRBV12-3 or TRBV12-4 with TRBJ2-1; 11 bases line up with TRBD2. The CDR3 is 15 amino acids. The CDR3 is CASRLAGGFYNEQFF. The CDR3 DNA sequence: TGTGCCAGCAGGTTAGCGGGAGGGTTCTACAATGAGCAGTTCTTC.

This clonotype was observed many times. The genes are TRBV3-1 and TRBJ1-2; no clear D. The CDR3 sequence is 15 residues long. The germline gives CDR1 LGHDT, CDR2 YNNKEL (reference sequence). V was clipped by 1 base and J by 0 bases, with 9 bases between them. The CDR3 bases are TGTGCCAGCAGCCAAGGGCAGCCTTCTAACTATGGCTACACCTTC. It codes for CASSQGQPSNYGYTF.

Ten or more counts support this clonotype. The J gene is TRBJ1-1, the V gene TRBV10-3, with 8 nucleotides matching TRBD1. The CDR3 contains 15 residues. Unmatched junction bases numbered 5, after V lost 3 bases and J lost 2 bases. CDR1 ENHRY and CDR2 SYGVKD come from the germline V gene. The CDR3, as DNA: TGTGCCATCAGTGACTCAGACAGGGGAAACACTGAAGCTTTCTTT. Translating it yields CAISDSDRGNTEAFF.

By sample share, this clonotype is medium-sized. The chain combines TRBV7-2 with TRBJ1-2; D is uncertain. The CDR3 is made up of 14 amino acids. CDR1 is SGHTA, CDR2 FQGNSA, per germline. Trimming took 3 bases from V and 0 from J, leaving 8 bases between them. CDR3 sequence reads: CASSLYISNYGYTF. The CDR3 coding sequence is TGTGCCAGCAGCTTGTACATATCTAACTATGGCTACACCTTC.

This clonotype was counted many times. The chain has TRBV25-1 and TRBJ2-6; either TRBD1 or TRBD2 may supply D (5 bases each). Looked up from germline, CDR1 is MGHDK and CDR2 is SYGVNS. V was clipped by 6 bases and J by 1 base, with 19 bases between them. The CDR3 runs 18 residues. The CDR3 reads CASSAPVSGGSGANVLTF. DNA for the CDR3: TGTGCCAGCAGCGCCCCTGTTAGTGGGGGTTCTGGGGCCAACGTCCTGACTTTC.

This clonotype was seen ten or more times. The rearrangement links TRBV29-1 to TRBJ1-3; D is undetermined. Germline values: CDR1 SQVTM, CDR2 ANQGSEA. The CDR3 spans 15 residues. V shed 7 bases and J shed 4 bases, with 20 bases lying between them. Here the CDR3 DNA reads TGCAGCGGCCGGTTTGGCAGCTCGGTGGGAAACACCATATATTTT. It is translated as CSGRFGSSVGNTIYF.